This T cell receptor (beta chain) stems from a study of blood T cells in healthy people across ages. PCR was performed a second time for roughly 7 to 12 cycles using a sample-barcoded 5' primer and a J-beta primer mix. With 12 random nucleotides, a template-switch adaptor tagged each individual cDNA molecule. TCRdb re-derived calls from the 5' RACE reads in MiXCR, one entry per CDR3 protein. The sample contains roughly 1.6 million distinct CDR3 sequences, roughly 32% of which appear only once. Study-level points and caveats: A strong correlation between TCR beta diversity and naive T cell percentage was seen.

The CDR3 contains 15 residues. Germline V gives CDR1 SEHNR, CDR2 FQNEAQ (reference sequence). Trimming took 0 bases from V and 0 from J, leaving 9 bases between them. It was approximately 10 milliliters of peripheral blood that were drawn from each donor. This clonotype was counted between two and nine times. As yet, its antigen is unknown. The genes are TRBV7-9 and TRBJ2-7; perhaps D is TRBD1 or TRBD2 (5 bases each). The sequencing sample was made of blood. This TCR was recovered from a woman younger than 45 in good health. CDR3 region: CASSLAGDLSYEQYF. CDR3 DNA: TGTGCCAGCAGCTTAGCTGGGGACCTCTCCTACGAGCAGTACTTC.